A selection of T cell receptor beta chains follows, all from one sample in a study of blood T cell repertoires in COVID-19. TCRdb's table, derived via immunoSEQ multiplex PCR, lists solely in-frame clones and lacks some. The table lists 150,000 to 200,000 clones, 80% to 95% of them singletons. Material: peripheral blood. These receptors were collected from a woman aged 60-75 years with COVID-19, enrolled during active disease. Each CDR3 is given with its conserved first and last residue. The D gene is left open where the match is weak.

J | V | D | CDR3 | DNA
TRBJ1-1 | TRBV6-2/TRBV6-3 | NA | CASSPHRVASEAFF | TGTGCCAGCAGCCCCCACAGGGTGGCCTCTGAAGCTTTCTTT
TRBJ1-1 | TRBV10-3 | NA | CAISDPRRGRMVDTEAFF | TGTGCCATCAGTGATCCGAGGCGGGGGCGCATGGTAGACACTGAAGCTTTCTTT
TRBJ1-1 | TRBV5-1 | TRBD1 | CASSIQGQNTEAFF | TGCGCCAGCAGCATACAGGGGCAGAACACTGAAGCTTTCTTT
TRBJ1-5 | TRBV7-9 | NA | CASSSMRGRDSNQPQHF | TGTGCCAGCAGCTCCATGCGGGGAAGGGATAGCAATCAGCCCCAGCATTTT
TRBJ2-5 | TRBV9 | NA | CASSFRDSQETQYF | TGTGCCAGCAGCTTCCGGGACTCCCAAGAGACCCAGTACTTC
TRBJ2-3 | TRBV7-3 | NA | CASSLNVGTSTDTQYF | TGTGCCAGCAGCTTAAATGTCGGGACTAGCACAGATACGCAGTATTTT
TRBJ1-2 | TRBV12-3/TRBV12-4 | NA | CASSADSYGYTF | TGTGCCAGCAGTGCTGACTCCTATGGCTACACCTTC
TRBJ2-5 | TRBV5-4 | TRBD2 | CASSAETSGGKETQYF | TGTGCCAGCAGCGCTGAGACTAGCGGGGGGAAAGAGACCCAGTACTTC
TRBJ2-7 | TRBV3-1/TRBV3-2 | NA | CASSLTRQAFGVQYF | TGTGCCAGCAGCCTCACAAGGCAGGCCTTCGGGGTGCAGTACTTC
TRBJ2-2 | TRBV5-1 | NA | CASSPDSLTNTGELFF | TGCGCCAGCAGCCCCGACAGTTTAACGAACACCGGGGAGCTGTTTTTT
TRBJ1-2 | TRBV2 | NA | CALKDSLGVTNYGYTF | TGTGCCCTCAAGGATTCTCTAGGGGTTACTAACTATGGCTACACCTTC
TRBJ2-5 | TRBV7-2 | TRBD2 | CASSLGGGVETQYF | TGTGCCAGCAGCTTAGGCGGGGGGGTAGAGACCCAGTACTTC
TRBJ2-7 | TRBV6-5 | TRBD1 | CASRLGQGSYEQYF | TGTGCCAGCAGACTCGGACAGGGGTCCTACGAGCAGTACTTC
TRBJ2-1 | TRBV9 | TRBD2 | CASSVRLAGESSYNEQFF | TGTGCCAGCAGCGTGCGGCTAGCGGGCGAAAGCTCCTACAATGAGCAGTTCTTC
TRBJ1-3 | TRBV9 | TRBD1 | CASSFRQGASGNTIYF | TGTGCCAGCAGCTTCCGACAGGGAGCCTCTGGAAACACCATATATTTT